The rows below give T cell receptor beta chains drawn from one sample of a study of lymphopenia after photon versus proton radiotherapy. Data came from immunoSEQ multiplex PCR; TCRdb stores just in-frame clones and leaves some out. The sample consists of 65,000 to 75,000 clones, 87% of them appearing once. Sequenced material: peripheral blood, taken from a patient treated with proton-based radiotherapy. Source of these receptors: a man older than 75 with esophageal cancer. The CDR3 runs from the conserved cysteine through the conserved F or W. D genes are given only for firm matches. Clone size appears in some rows only: once, few, many, or a class for an expanded clone.

TGTGCCAGCAGCAAAGGAGCAGGCATACAAGAGACCCAGTACTTC	CASSKGAGIQETQYF	-	TRBV21-1	TRBJ2-5	-
TGTGCCTGGACCGCGGGAGGGGAGCTGTTTTTT	CAWTAGGELFF	-	TRBV30	TRBJ2-2	-
TGTGCCAGCAGTACTGTTGGGGTTCCCGAGCAGTACTTC	CASSTVGVPEQYF	-	TRBV2	TRBJ2-7	-
TGCGCCAGCAGCCCGTATTGGGCGGGAGGATGGAATGAGCAGTTCTTC	CASSPYWAGGWNEQFF	TRBD2	TRBV4-3	TRBJ2-1	-
TGCGCCAGCAGCCGACTGGGCGCAGTTAACACTGAAGCTTTCTTT	CASSRLGAVNTEAFF	-	TRBV4-3	TRBJ1-1	-
TGTGCCAGCAAGCTGGGGGGTAGGGAGTTCTTC	CASKLGGREFF	-	TRBV6-5	TRBJ2-1	-
TGTGCCAGCAGCCCTGGAGAGGGCAACACTGAAGCTTTCTTT	CASSPGEGNTEAFF	-	TRBV7-2	TRBJ1-1	-
TGCGCCAGCAGCCCCCAGACAGAAAACTATGGCTACACCTTC	CASSPQTENYGYTF	-	TRBV4-3	TRBJ1-2	-
TGTGCAAGTCGCTGGGGGACACATCCGGGACCAAACTACGAGCAGTACTTC	CASRWGTHPGPNYEQYF	-	TRBV12-2	TRBJ2-7	many
TGTGCCAGCAGTTTAGATCATCAGGGGAACACTGAAGCTTTCTTT	CASSLDHQGNTEAFF	-	TRBV6-6	TRBJ1-1	-
TGTGCCTGGAGTGATAGGGTTGGCACAGATACGCAGTATTTT	CAWSDRVGTDTQYF	-	TRBV30	TRBJ2-3	-
TGCGCCAGCAGTGAGTCGGCAGACCAGTACTTC	CASSESADQYF	-	TRBV10-2	TRBJ2-4	few
TGTGCCAGCAGCTTAGCGAGGGACGAAGAGACCCAGTACTTC	CASSLARDEETQYF	-	TRBV7-9	TRBJ2-5	few
TGTGCCATCAGTGTACGCGGGAGGGCCGATACGCAGTATTTT	CAISVRGRADTQYF	TRBD2	TRBV10-3	TRBJ2-3	-
TGCGCCAGCAGCTTGGAAACCGGGACAGGCGGCGGGACTGAAGCTTTCTTT	CASSLETGTGGGTEAFF	TRBD1	TRBV5-1	TRBJ1-1	-
TGTGCCAGCAGGGAGGGGGGGTTCGCTGGAAACACCATATATTTT	CASREGGFAGNTIYF	-	TRBV2	TRBJ1-3	-
TGTGCCAGCAGCTTACAAGCGGGGTACTACGAGCAGTACTTC	CASSLQAGYYEQYF	TRBD2	TRBV7-2	TRBJ2-7	once
TGTGCCAGCAGCGATAGCGGGGGGGCGGGTAATGAGCAGTTCTTC	CASSDSGGAGNEQFF	TRBD2	TRBV11-3	TRBJ2-1	-
TGCGCCAGCAGCCAAGACTCCTTCTCTGGGGAGCTGTTTTTT	CASSQDSFSGELFF	-	TRBV4-3	TRBJ2-2	-
TGTGCCAGCACTTACAGGGGGGACAGGATCTCTGGGGCCAACGTCCTGACTTTC	CASTYRGDRISGANVLTF	TRBD1	TRBV5-4	TRBJ2-6	-
TGTGCCAGCAGCTTAGCGGAGGGCCCCTATGGCTACACCTTC	CASSLAEGPYGYTF	-	TRBV7-2	TRBJ1-2	-
TGTGCCAGCAGCGAGCTAGCGGGGAACAGTCGTGAGCAGTACTTC	CASSELAGNSREQYF	TRBD2	TRBV5-6	TRBJ2-7	-
TGTGCCAGCAGCTTAGGGACAGGGCTATCCTACGAGCAGTACTTC	CASSLGTGLSYEQYF	TRBD1	TRBV7-2	TRBJ2-7	once
TGTGCCAGCAGTTACACAGGGGTATTATACAATGAGCAGTTCTTC	CASSYTGVLYNEQFF	TRBD1	TRBV6-5	TRBJ2-1	-